This T cell receptor beta chain stems from a study of blood T cell repertoires in COVID-19. Study-wide background: The United States, Italy and Spain supplied acute and convalescent COVID-19 samples. Sample material is recorded as cDNA or gDNA derived from T cells, B-cell-depleted T cells, or PBMCs.

The CDR3 extends over 15 amino acids. With 0 bases removed from V and 5 bases from J, the gap between germline ends came to 11 bases. CDR1 is SGHDT, CDR2 YYEEEE, per germline. The authors' processing: Amplified reference gene primers provided the basis for estimating nucleated cell counts. Using immunoSEQ multiplex PCR, the repertoire was profiled, and TCRdb retains in-frame clones only, with some absent. From that table come the V and J calls and clone size; the DNA was used to work out D and trimming. The sample contains 100,000 to 150,000 clones, about 82% of which appear only once. Material: peripheral blood. J is TRBJ1-4 and V is TRBV5-6; D unresolved. This receptor was obtained from a human donor in a cohort sampled during active COVID-19. CDR3 sequence reads: CASSLVGRGNEKLFF. The DNA of the CDR3 is TGTGCCAGCAGCTTGGTTGGTCGAGGGAATGAAAAACTGTTTTTT.